Listed below are T cell receptor beta chains from one sample, sequenced in a study of T cells in Graves' hyperthyroidism and ophthalmopathy. MiXCR, applied by TCRdb to the multiplex PCR reads, yields one record per CDR3 protein. This sample yields about 300,000 distinct CDR3 sequences, of which about 19% are seen a single time; about 40% belongs to the top ten. The sample was blood. These receptors all come from a man between 50 and 59 years old with Graves' ophthalmopathy. The CDR3 runs from the conserved cysteine through the conserved F or W. Each record gives: D gene, J gene, V gene, clone size, CDR3 protein, CDR3 DNA. A D gene is named only where the DNA matches it firmly. Not all rows give a size; the values are once, few, many and, for expanded clones, a class.

>TRBD2|TRBJ2-1|TRBV3-1|few
CASSQDDSGGINNEQFF
TGTGCCAGCAGCCAAGATGATAGCGGGGGTATAAACAATGAGCAGTTCTTC
>NA|TRBJ2-2|TRBV12-5|NA
CASGLVRETGTGELFF
TGTGCTAGTGGTTTGGTACGAGAGACAGGCACCGGGGAGCTGTTTTTT
>TRBD1|TRBJ1-2|TRBV5-1|many
CASGPGQGISGYTF
TGCGCCAGCGGACCGGGACAGGGGATTTCTGGCTACACCTTC
>TRBD1|TRBJ2-1|TRBV7-2|few
CASSLARGQGNEQFF
TGTGCCAGCAGCTTAGCCAGGGGGCAAGGGAATGAGCAGTTCTTC
>TRBD1|TRBJ1-2|TRBV29-1|NA
CSVEKNPGQMDLSLGYTF
TGCAGCGTTGAGAAAAACCCGGGACAGATGGACTTGAGTCTCGGCTACACCTTC
>NA|TRBJ2-2|TRBV12-3/TRBV12-4|NA
CASTPSGGTGELFF
TGTGCCAGCACCCCGTCTGGGGGCACCGGGGAGCTGTTTTTT
>TRBD2|TRBJ2-7|TRBV20-1|many
CSARKDGTSGSSHEQYF
TGCAGTGCTAGAAAAGACGGGACTAGCGGGAGTTCTCACGAGCAGTACTTC
>TRBD1|TRBJ1-1|TRBV2|NA
CASRGQGPNTEAFF
TGTGCCAGCCGCGGACAGGGGCCGAACACTGAAGCTTTCTTT
>NA|TRBJ2-3|TRBV20-1|NA
CSARDQGGWIDTQYF
TGCAGTGCTAGAGATCAGGGGGGGTGGATAGATACGCAGTATTTT
>NA|TRBJ1-1|TRBV18|many
CASSPASNEAFF
TGTGCCAGCTCACCAGCAAGTAATGAAGCTTTCTTT
>NA|TRBJ1-4|TRBV20-1|many
CSASSRSPEKLFF
TGCAGTGCTAGCAGCCGCAGCCCGGAAAAACTGTTTTTT
>NA|TRBJ2-3|TRBV24-1|NA
CATSDTGSTQYF
TGTGCCACCAGTGATACCGGGTCCACGCAGTATTTT
>NA|TRBJ1-4|TRBV2|many
CASSAGRGEKLFF
TGTGCCAGCAGTGCCGGTCGTGGTGAAAAACTGTTTTTT
>NA|TRBJ2-3|TRBV18|many
CASSPGGLHTDTQYF
TGTGCCAGCTCACCCGGCGGGCTCCACACAGATACGCAGTATTTT
>TRBD1|TRBJ2-3|TRBV2|many
CASRRDRNTDTQYF
TGTGCCAGCAGAAGGGACAGGAACACAGATACGCAGTATTTT
>NA|TRBJ2-3|TRBV2|many
CASNPGWAGITDTQYF
TGTGCCAGTAACCCAGGTTGGGCGGGGATAACAGATACGCAGTATTTT
>TRBD2|TRBJ2-1|TRBV28|few
CATLPWAGGSDNEQFF
TGTGCCACCCTGCCGTGGGCGGGAGGCTCTGACAATGAGCAGTTCTTC
>NA|TRBJ2-3|TRBV28|many
CASSLTSDRVTQYF
TGTGCCAGCAGCCTGACTAGCGACAGGGTTACGCAGTATTTT
>TRBD1|TRBJ1-4|TRBV20-1|NA
CSARRRQGGINEKLFF
TGCAGTGCTAGGAGAAGACAGGGCGGAATTAATGAAAAACTGTTTTTT
>TRBD2|TRBJ2-1|TRBV3-1|many
CASSLGTSGRNEQFF
TGTGCCAGCAGCCTAGGGACTAGCGGGCGAAATGAGCAGTTCTTC
>TRBD1|TRBJ2-1|TRBV20-1|few
CSARVQGNEQFF
TGCAGTGCTAGAGTACAGGGGAATGAGCAGTTCTTC
>TRBD2|TRBJ2-7|TRBV4-1|few
CASSQDRGGRAYEQYF
TGCGCCAGCAGCCAAGACCGAGGAGGGAGGGCCTACGAGCAGTACTTC
>NA|TRBJ2-6|TRBV18|NA
CASSPRTSGANVLTF
TGTGCCAGCTCACCACGAACCTCTGGGGCCAACGTCCTGACTTTC
>NA|TRBJ1-5|TRBV28|NA
CAIQGFGNQPQHF
TGTGCCATCCAGGGGTTCGGCAATCAGCCCCAGCATTTT
>NA|TRBJ2-7|TRBV12-3/TRBV12-4|few
CASSQDGSYEQYF
TGTGCCAGCAGCCAGGACGGTTCCTACGAGCAGTACTTC
>NA|TRBJ1-6|TRBV2|NA
CASDRNSPLHF
TGTGCCAGCGACAGAAATTCACCCCTCCACTTT
>TRBD1|TRBJ2-7|TRBV27|NA
CASSPWDRVDLSYEQYF
TGTGCCAGCAGTCCATGGGACAGGGTAGACCTCTCCTACGAGCAGTACTTC
>NA|TRBJ2-1|TRBV3-1|few
CASSFLNEGNEQFF
TGTGCCAGCAGCTTTCTCAACGAGGGGAATGAGCAGTTCTTC
>NA|TRBJ2-5|TRBV20-1|NA
CSGGAQETQYF
TGCAGTGGCGGCGCCCAAGAGACCCAGTACTTC
>NA|TRBJ2-2|TRBV5-1|few
CASSLTVGGTGELFF
TGCGCCAGCAGCTTGACGGTCGGCGGCACCGGGGAGCTGTTTTTT
>NA|TRBJ2-3|TRBV24-1|few
CATSARTGEQYF
TGTGCCACCAGTGCCCGGACCGGGGAGCAGTATTTT
>TRBD1|TRBJ1-5|TRBV28|many
CASNRQGGNQPQHF
TGTGCCAGCAACAGACAGGGCGGAAATCAGCCCCAGCATTTT
>NA|TRBJ2-7|TRBV7-2|few
CASSRLRGHYEQYF
TGTGCCAGCAGCCGACTAAGGGGTCACTACGAGCAGTACTTC
>NA|TRBJ2-5|TRBV7-3|few
CASSSRGASPQYF
TGTGCCAGCAGCTCCCGGGGTGCCAGTCCCCAGTACTTC
>NA|TRBJ1-1|TRBV6-1|few
CASSLRGNFNTEAFF
TGTGCCAGCAGTCTTCGGGGGAACTTTAACACTGAAGCTTTCTTT
>TRBD1|TRBJ2-2|TRBV29-1|NA
CSVVTGGTGELFF
TGCAGCGTGGTTACAGGGGGCACCGGGGAGCTGTTTTTT
>NA|TRBJ1-1|TRBV19|NA
CASSIDRREAFF
TGTGCCAGTAGCATCGACAGGCGTGAAGCTTTCTTT
>NA|TRBJ2-7|TRBV9|NA
CASSPTGAAPAEQYF
TGTGCCAGCAGCCCAACGGGGGCCGCTCCCGCCGAGCAGTACTTC
>NA|TRBJ1-2|TRBV28|NA
CASSLGDYGHTF
TGTGCCAGCAGTTTGGGGGACTATGGCCACACCTTC
>NA|TRBJ2-5|TRBV20-1|many
CSVISETGTETQYF
TGCAGTGTTATCTCTGAGACGGGTACAGAGACCCAGTACTTC
>NA|TRBJ1-4|TRBV7-2|many
CASSLARDAGEKLFF
TGTGCCAGCAGCTTAGCTAGGGACGCCGGGGAAAAACTGTTTTTT
>TRBD1|TRBJ2-7|TRBV14|many
CASSQVGTGLEEQYF
TGTGCCAGCAGCCAAGTCGGGACAGGGTTGGAGGAGCAGTACTTC
>TRBD2|TRBJ2-3|TRBV5-8|many
CASRGSSGSTDTQYF
TGTGCCAGCCGTGGTTCTAGCGGGAGCACAGATACGCAGTATTTT
>NA|TRBJ1-5|TRBV6-2/TRBV6-3|NA
CASSRANRDNQPQHF
TGTGCCAGCAGCCGTGCCAACAGGGACAATCAGCCCCAGCATTTT
>NA|TRBJ2-7|TRBV3-1|many
CASSQPNEGEAYEQYF
TGTGCCAGCAGCCAACCCAATGAAGGGGAGGCGTACGAGCAGTACTTC
>NA|TRBJ2-1|TRBV12-3/TRBV12-4|many
CASSNRDSHYNEQFF
TGTGCCAGCAGCAATAGGGACTCACACTACAATGAGCAGTTCTTC
>TRBD2|TRBJ2-1|TRBV20-1|many
CSAREGEPLAGAYNEQFF
TGCAGTGCTAGAGAGGGGGAACCACTAGCGGGAGCGTACAATGAGCAGTTCTTC
>TRBD1|TRBJ2-1|TRBV4-1|few
CASSQGQQQFF
TGCGCCAGCAGCCAGGGACAGCAGCAGTTCTTC
>NA|TRBJ1-3|TRBV20-1|NA
CSAQTSGNTIYF
TGCAGTGCTCAAACCTCTGGAAACACCATATATTTT
>NA|TRBJ1-2|TRBV28|few
CASSLVGTLYGYTF
TGTGCCAGCAGTCTAGTGGGGACCCTCTATGGCTACACCTTC
>TRBD1|TRBJ2-3|TRBV3-1|many
CASSQLGQGADTQYF
TGTGCCAGCAGCCAACTGGGACAGGGGGCAGATACGCAGTATTTT
>NA|TRBJ1-4|TRBV20-1|few
CSARRGVREKLFF
TGCAGTGCTAGAAGGGGGGTGCGGGAAAAACTGTTTTTT
>NA|TRBJ2-1|TRBV6-5|NA
CASSYSRDEQFF
TGTGCCAGCAGTTACTCCCGGGATGAGCAGTTCTTC
>NA|TRBJ2-7|TRBV3-1|few
CASRPRGFEQYF
TGTGCCAGCCGACCCAGGGGCTTCGAGCAGTACTTC
>NA|TRBJ2-5|TRBV30|many
CAWSYRVGETQYF
TGTGCCTGGAGTTATCGGGTAGGCGAGACCCAGTACTTC
>NA|TRBJ2-3|TRBV6-1|many
CASIYLGTSSTDTQYF
TGTGCCAGCATTTATTTGGGGACCAGTAGCACAGATACGCAGTATTTT
>NA|TRBJ1-2|TRBV7-3|many
CASSPGAGVFDGYTF
TGTGCCAGCAGCCCTGGGGCAGGGGTTTTCGATGGCTACACCTTC
>NA|TRBJ1-5|TRBV6-6|NA
CASSYSGRPNQPQHF
TGTGCCAGCAGTTACTCCGGGCGGCCCAATCAGCCCCAGCATTTT
>TRBD2|TRBJ2-3|TRBV28|NA
CASSLEAGSRLDTQYF
TGTGCCAGCAGTTTAGAAGCGGGAAGCCGGTTAGATACGCAGTATTTT